This is a list of T cell receptor beta chains from one sample in a study of CD4 and CD8 cells across lung adenocarcinoma regions. One entry per CDR3 protein results from TCRdb running MiXCR on the PCR reads. Among under 30,000 distinct CDR3 sequences listed, 53% were seen once. The material sequenced was CD8+ T cells from the center of a lung tumor. These receptor sequences come from a male donor with lung adenocarcinoma. The CD4 and CD8 labels of this study may be unreliable. Both conserved end residues are part of each CDR3. D genes are given only for firm matches. Size tells how often a clone was seen (once, few, many) or the class of an expanded clone, and some rows leave it out.

cdr3_aa: CASSQPPGLAGGPVGELFF
cdr3_nt: TGCGCCAGCAGCCAACCCCCGGGACTAGCGGGAGGGCCGGTCGGGGAGCTGTTTTTT
d_call: TRBD2
v_call: TRBV4-1
clone_size: few
j_call: TRBJ2-2
cdr3_length: 19

cdr3_aa: CASSVSVHGQLHGYTF
cdr3_nt: TGCGCCAGCAGTGTGAGTGTTCATGGCCAACTACATGGCTACACCTTC
d_call: NA
v_call: TRBV10-2
clone_size: medium-sized
j_call: TRBJ1-2
cdr3_length: 16

cdr3_aa: CASSLFGSNTGELFF
cdr3_nt: TGTGCCAGCAGTTTATTCGGATCGAACACCGGGGAGCTGTTTTTT
d_call: NA
v_call: TRBV27
clone_size: many
j_call: TRBJ2-2
cdr3_length: 15

cdr3_aa: CASSELRGSGANVLTF
cdr3_nt: TGTGCCAGCAGTGAATTAAGGGGGAGCGGGGCCAACGTCCTGACTTTC
d_call: NA
v_call: TRBV6-1
clone_size: large
j_call: TRBJ2-6
cdr3_length: 16

cdr3_aa: CASRTGWNTDTQYF
cdr3_nt: TGTGCCAGCAGAACGGGGTGGAACACAGATACGCAGTATTTT
d_call: NA
v_call: TRBV3-1
clone_size: many
j_call: TRBJ2-3
cdr3_length: 14

cdr3_aa: CASSRPGLAGLNEQFF
cdr3_nt: TGTGCCAGCAGCCGGCCGGGACTAGCGGGATTGAATGAGCAGTTCTTC
d_call: TRBD2
v_call: TRBV28
clone_size: many
j_call: TRBJ2-1
cdr3_length: 16

cdr3_aa: CASSQVMSRGPTNTQYF
cdr3_nt: TGCGCCAGCAGCCAAGTTATGTCGCGGGGACCCACAAACACGCAGTATTTC
d_call: NA
v_call: TRBV4-1
clone_size: NA
j_call: TRBJ2-3
cdr3_length: 17

cdr3_aa: CASSLNQGRLKLFF
cdr3_nt: TGTGCCAGCAGCTTAAATCAGGGGAGGTTGAAACTGTTTTTT
d_call: NA
v_call: TRBV11-2
clone_size: few
j_call: TRBJ1-4
cdr3_length: 14

cdr3_aa: CAGLGGRDQNIQYF
cdr3_nt: TGCGCGGGGCTCGGGGGCCGTGACCAAAACATCCAGTACTTC
d_call: NA
v_call: TRBV10-2
clone_size: once
j_call: TRBJ2-5
cdr3_length: 14

cdr3_aa: CASSYCQGLSNQPQHF
cdr3_nt: TGTGCCAGCAGTTACTGTCAGGGACTTAGCAATCAGCCCCAGCATTTT
d_call: NA
v_call: TRBV6-5
clone_size: many
j_call: TRBJ1-5
cdr3_length: 16

cdr3_aa: CASSSSGSNELYF
cdr3_nt: TGTGCCAGCAGCTCCTCTGGCTCCAACGAGCTGTACTTC
d_call: NA
v_call: TRBV7-2
clone_size: NA
j_call: TRBJ2-6
cdr3_length: 13

cdr3_aa: CASSPRWGYNSPLHF
cdr3_nt: TGTGCCAGCAGCCCCAGGTGGGGGTACAATTCACCCCTCCACTTT
d_call: NA
v_call: TRBV11-2
clone_size: many
j_call: TRBJ1-6
cdr3_length: 15

cdr3_aa: CPSRRLGGKDTQYF
cdr3_nt: TGCCCCAGCAGGAGGCTCGGAGGCAAAGACACGCAGTACTTC
d_call: NA
v_call: TRBV10-2
clone_size: NA
j_call: TRBJ2-7
cdr3_length: 14

cdr3_aa: CASRGGLGAKGIQYF
cdr3_nt: TGTGCCAGCAGGGGGGGGCTGGGCGCCAAAGGTATTCAGTATTTT
d_call: NA
v_call: TRBV25-1
clone_size: NA
j_call: TRBJ2-3
cdr3_length: 15

cdr3_aa: CSARDGGTSGNYEQYF
cdr3_nt: TGCAGTGCTAGAGATGGGGGGACTAGCGGGAACTACGAGCAGTACTTC
d_call: TRBD2
v_call: TRBV20-1
clone_size: NA
j_call: TRBJ2-7
cdr3_length: 16

cdr3_aa: CASSEGRQPLHF
cdr3_nt: TGTGCCAGCAGTGAGGGGAGACAGCCCCTGCATTTT
d_call: NA
v_call: TRBV6-1
clone_size: NA
j_call: TRBJ1-5
cdr3_length: 12

cdr3_aa: CASSGAAQVPFF
cdr3_nt: TGTGCCAGCAGCGGCGCAGCGCAGGTCCCGTTCTTC
d_call: NA
v_call: TRBV9
clone_size: NA
j_call: TRBJ2-1
cdr3_length: 12

cdr3_aa: CASSEGGSSWQPQHF
cdr3_nt: TGTGCCAGCAGTGAAGGGGGCAGTTCTTGGCAGCCCCAGCATTTT
d_call: NA
v_call: TRBV6-1
clone_size: NA
j_call: TRBJ1-5
cdr3_length: 15

cdr3_aa: CASSELLGPRAKNIQYF
cdr3_nt: TGTGCCAGCAGTGAACTTCTAGGCCCCCGGGCCAAAAACATTCAGTACTTC
d_call: NA
v_call: TRBV2
clone_size: few
j_call: TRBJ2-4
cdr3_length: 17

cdr3_aa: CASRRLGATDTQYF
cdr3_nt: TGTGCCAGCAGGCGCCTGGGAGCCACAGATACGCAGTACTTC
d_call: NA
v_call: TRBV27
clone_size: NA
j_call: TRBJ2-5
cdr3_length: 14

cdr3_aa: CAGRGGGKHDTQYF
cdr3_nt: TGTGCGGGTAGGGGCGGGGGAAAACATGATACGCAGTATTTT
d_call: TRBD2
v_call: TRBV5-8
clone_size: NA
j_call: TRBJ2-3
cdr3_length: 14

cdr3_aa: CASSYSSLDRGYEQYF
cdr3_nt: TGTGCCAGCAGTTACTCGAGCCTGGACAGGGGCTACGAGCAGTACTTC
d_call: TRBD1
v_call: TRBV6-5
clone_size: NA
j_call: TRBJ2-7
cdr3_length: 16

cdr3_aa: CASSLLAGGYEQYF
cdr3_nt: TGTGCCAGCAGTTTACTAGCGGGAGGGTACGAGCAGTACTTC
d_call: TRBD2
v_call: TRBV12-3/TRBV12-4
clone_size: many
j_call: TRBJ2-7
cdr3_length: 14

cdr3_aa: CASSQVRDTFHEQYF
cdr3_nt: TGTGCCAGCAGCCAAGTCCGGGACACCTTCCACGAGCAGTACTTC
d_call: NA
v_call: TRBV3-1
clone_size: few
j_call: TRBJ2-7
cdr3_length: 15

cdr3_aa: CASGGGQGARLWGEEQYF
cdr3_nt: TGTGCCAGCGGGGGGGGGCAGGGGGCACGTCTGTGGGGCGAGGAGCAGTACTTC
d_call: NA
v_call: TRBV6-1
clone_size: NA
j_call: TRBJ2-7
cdr3_length: 18

cdr3_aa: CASTPPPGRVEKLFF
cdr3_nt: TGTGCCAGCACTCCGCCTCCCGGCCGGGTTGAAAAACTGTTTTTT
d_call: NA
v_call: TRBV6-1
clone_size: NA
j_call: TRBJ1-4
cdr3_length: 15

cdr3_aa: CATRDRAGQPQHF
cdr3_nt: TGTGCCACCCGGGACAGGGCCGGTCAGCCCCAGCATTTT
d_call: TRBD1
v_call: TRBV27
clone_size: many
j_call: TRBJ1-5
cdr3_length: 13

cdr3_aa: CASSQDFGAGGGGTQYF
cdr3_nt: TGTGCCAGCAGCCAAGATTTCGGCGCGGGAGGGGGGGGTACGCAGTATTTT
d_call: TRBD2
v_call: TRBV3-1
clone_size: NA
j_call: TRBJ2-3
cdr3_length: 17

cdr3_aa: CASSQAAQGIARYNEQFF
cdr3_nt: TGCGCCAGCAGCCAAGCTGCACAGGGGATCGCGAGGTACAATGAGCAGTTCTTC
d_call: TRBD1
v_call: TRBV4-1
clone_size: many
j_call: TRBJ2-1
cdr3_length: 18

cdr3_aa: CSRGTGGGVTDTQYF
cdr3_nt: TGTTCCAGGGGCACCGGGGGAGGGGTCACAGATACGCAGTACTTT
d_call: NA
v_call: TRBV6-1
clone_size: NA
j_call: TRBJ2-3
cdr3_length: 15

cdr3_aa: CASSLGTSLYNEQFF
cdr3_nt: TGTGCCAGCAGCTTAGGGACTAGCCTCTACAATGAGCAGTTCTTC
d_call: TRBD2
v_call: TRBV7-2
clone_size: medium-sized
j_call: TRBJ2-1
cdr3_length: 15

cdr3_aa: CASSEPGGWTDYIF
cdr3_nt: TGTGCCAGCAGTGAACCAGGGGGCTGGACTGACTACATCTTC
d_call: TRBD1
v_call: TRBV6-1
clone_size: NA
j_call: TRBJ1-2
cdr3_length: 14

cdr3_aa: CASSERPNRGRKNKQFF
cdr3_nt: TGTGCCAGCAGTGAACGACCAAATCGGGGGCGCAAAAATAAGCAGTTCTTC
d_call: NA
v_call: TRBV6-1
clone_size: NA
j_call: TRBJ2-1
cdr3_length: 17

cdr3_aa: CASSSPGTSGTYEQFF
cdr3_nt: TGTGCCAGCAGCTCTCCGGGGACTAGCGGGACTTATGAGCAGTTCTTC
d_call: TRBD2
v_call: TRBV27
clone_size: many
j_call: TRBJ2-1
cdr3_length: 16

cdr3_aa: CASSGLGTDTQYF
cdr3_nt: TGTGCCAGCAGTGGACTAGGCACAGATACGCAGTATTTC
d_call: NA
v_call: TRBV25-1
clone_size: NA
j_call: TRBJ2-3
cdr3_length: 13

cdr3_aa: CASSSPGGPSPETQYF
cdr3_nt: TGTGCCAGCAGCTCCCCAGGGGGCCCTTCCCCAGAGACCCAGTACTTC
d_call: TRBD1
v_call: TRBV6-1
clone_size: NA
j_call: TRBJ2-5
cdr3_length: 16

cdr3_aa: CASSSRQGPQYNSPLHF
cdr3_nt: TGTGCCAGCAGTTCTAGACAGGGGCCTCAATATAATTCACCCCTCCACTTT
d_call: TRBD1
v_call: TRBV6-5
clone_size: many
j_call: TRBJ1-6
cdr3_length: 17

cdr3_aa: CASISERCTRDTQYF
cdr3_nt: TGTGCCAGCATCTCCGAGAGGTGCACCAGAGATACTCAGTATTTC
d_call: NA
v_call: TRBV6-1
clone_size: NA
j_call: TRBJ2-3
cdr3_length: 15

cdr3_aa: CATSRETTSAWKETQYF
cdr3_nt: TGTGCCACCAGCAGAGAAACTACTAGCGCGTGGAAAGAGACCCAGTACTTC
d_call: TRBD2
v_call: TRBV15
clone_size: many
j_call: TRBJ2-5
cdr3_length: 17

cdr3_aa: CASSEEGSSYNEQFF
cdr3_nt: TGTGCCAGCAGCGAGGAGGGGAGCTCCTACAATGAGCAGTTCTTC
d_call: NA
v_call: TRBV4-2
clone_size: once
j_call: TRBJ2-1
cdr3_length: 15

cdr3_aa: CASSLGRVRQPQHF
cdr3_nt: TGTGCCAGCAGCTTAGGAAGGGTACGGCAGCCCCAGCATTTT
d_call: NA
v_call: TRBV7-2
clone_size: many
j_call: TRBJ1-5
cdr3_length: 14

cdr3_aa: CASSYGTSGYEQYF
cdr3_nt: TGTGCCAGCAGTTACGGGACTAGCGGCTACGAGCAGTACTTC
d_call: TRBD2
v_call: TRBV6-5
clone_size: once
j_call: TRBJ2-7
cdr3_length: 14

cdr3_aa: CASSSGDNNEQFF
cdr3_nt: TGTGCCAGCTCTAGCGGGGATAACAATGAGCAGTTCTTC
d_call: TRBD2
v_call: TRBV11-3
clone_size: many
j_call: TRBJ2-1
cdr3_length: 13

cdr3_aa: CASSLGTGYETQYF
cdr3_nt: TGTGCCAGCAGCTTAGGAACAGGGTACGAGACCCAGTACTTC
d_call: NA
v_call: TRBV7-6
clone_size: medium-sized
j_call: TRBJ2-5
cdr3_length: 14

cdr3_aa: CASNRDNEKTQYF
cdr3_nt: TGTGCCAGCAACCGGGACAACGAAAAGACCCAGTACTTC
d_call: NA
v_call: TRBV27
clone_size: NA
j_call: TRBJ2-5
cdr3_length: 13

cdr3_aa: CASSEQGTSTEAFF
cdr3_nt: TGTGCCAGCAGTGAACAGGGGACAAGCACTGAAGCTTTCTTT
d_call: NA
v_call: TRBV6-1
clone_size: once
j_call: TRBJ1-1
cdr3_length: 14

cdr3_aa: CASSNPGQLRSGANVLTF
cdr3_nt: TGTGCCAGCAGTAACCCGGGACAGCTCCGCTCTGGGGCCAACGTCCTGACTTTC
d_call: TRBD1
v_call: TRBV12-3/TRBV12-4
clone_size: many
j_call: TRBJ2-6
cdr3_length: 18

cdr3_aa: CASNFTGAPKNIQYF
cdr3_nt: TGTGCCAGCAACTTCACAGGGGCCCCCAAAAACATTCAGTACTTC
d_call: TRBD1
v_call: TRBV9
clone_size: many
j_call: TRBJ2-4
cdr3_length: 15

cdr3_aa: CASSPTSGAGETQYF
cdr3_nt: TGTGCCAGCAGCCCGACTAGCGGGGCGGGGGAGACCCAGTACTTC
d_call: TRBD2
v_call: TRBV7-8
clone_size: NA
j_call: TRBJ2-5
cdr3_length: 15

cdr3_aa: CASSLNASPLDEQFF
cdr3_nt: TGTGCCAGCAGCTTAAACGCTAGCCCTTTGGATGAGCAGTTCTTC
d_call: NA
v_call: TRBV11-3
clone_size: many
j_call: TRBJ2-1
cdr3_length: 15

cdr3_aa: CASSGGRDPETQYF
cdr3_nt: TGCGCCAGCAGTGGGGGACGTGACCCAGAGACCCAGTACTTC
d_call: NA
v_call: TRBV10-1
clone_size: NA
j_call: TRBJ2-5
cdr3_length: 14

cdr3_aa: CASREAGSGVRDTQYF
cdr3_nt: TGTGCCAGCAGGGAAGCCGGGAGCGGGGTCCGGGATACGCAGTACTTC
d_call: TRBD2
v_call: TRBV6-1
clone_size: NA
j_call: TRBJ2-7
cdr3_length: 16

cdr3_aa: CASSPPGPRAEQFF
cdr3_nt: TGTGCCAGCAGCCCGCCGGGACCGCGAGCTGAGCAGTTCTTC
d_call: NA
v_call: TRBV7-2
clone_size: NA
j_call: TRBJ2-1
cdr3_length: 14

cdr3_aa: CRGRELRAKNTQYF
cdr3_nt: TGCCGCGGCAGGGAGCTGCGAGCCAAAAATACGCAGTATTTT
d_call: NA
v_call: TRBV10-2
clone_size: NA
j_call: TRBJ2-3
cdr3_length: 14

cdr3_aa: CASSSGGAYNEQYF
cdr3_nt: TGTGCCAGCAGTAGCGGGGGGGCCTACAATGAGCAGTACTTC
d_call: TRBD2
v_call: TRBV6-1
clone_size: NA
j_call: TRBJ2-5
cdr3_length: 14